This TCR beta chain was sequenced during a study of blood T cell repertoires in COVID-19. Trimming pared 6 bases from V and 6 bases from J, leaving 12 bases between. Germline lookup yields CDR1 LNHDA and CDR2 SQIVND (reference sequence). The CDR3 sequence is 13 residues long. In the original workflow: Amplified reference gene primers provided the basis for estimating nucleated cell counts. Clones were read by immunoSEQ multiplex PCR, and TCRdb kept only the in-frame ones, dropping some. V and J calls and clone size come straight from that table; D and trimming were deduced from the DNA. The table includes 80,000 to 100,000 clones, about 86% detected once. This clone came up a few times.

The sequence derives from a woman of 80 years or more with acute or convalescent COVID-19. The sequenced sample was peripheral blood. This sequence joins TRBV19 and TRBJ1-5, with D perhaps TRBD1 (5 bases). The CDR3 nucleotides are TGTGCCAGTAGGCAGGGTTTCCGTCAGCCCCAGCATTTT. Translated: CASRQGFRQPQHF.